Included here is one TCR beta chain sequence, with context. The data stem from a study of shared clonotypes between healthy human individuals. Sequencing used immunoSEQ multiplex PCR; TCRdb keeps in-frame clones, though not all of them. This table holds about 1 million clones, about 75% found once. The CDR3 is 12 residues long. Germline V gives CDR1 MDHEN, CDR2 SYDVKM. V was shortened by 2 bases and J by 8 bases, with 6 bases between the two germline ends. The V call is TRBV28, the J call TRBJ1-4, with unresolved D. The sample consisted of memory CD4+ T cells sorted from blood. Specified subset: CD45RA-negative fraction. This TCR came from a man aged 18 to 29 in good health. The CDR3 DNA follows: TGTGCCAGCAGTTTACTGGGCGAAAAACTGTTTTTT. Amino acid sequence: CASSLLGEKLFF.